This T cell receptor (beta chain) emerged from a study of siplizumab effects on memory and regulatory T cells. Regarding the study as a whole: Proliferating Tregs from siplizumab cultures lacked functional confirmation of suppression. Only a minor fraction of alloreactive clones mapped to unstimulated subsets. Naive T cells appeared more diverse than memory cells and seemed to be major alloresponse contributors.

The CDR3 is made up of 15 amino acids. The ends were cut back, 6 bases at V and 2 bases at J, with 13 bases in the middle. Germline V gives CDR1 MNHEY, CDR2 SMNVEV (reference sequence). Some clones are missing from TCRdb's copy, which holds only in-frame ones; the method was immunoSEQ multiplex PCR. The profile shows 50,000 to 55,000 clones, roughly 97% of them singletons. This clone was observed a single time. Its antigen is undetermined. The chain employs TRBV27 and TRBJ2-2; D ambiguous. The sequencing sample was made of naive CD4+ T cells sorted from blood. The sequence came from a human donor in good health. CDR3 loop: CASSLETGNTGELFF. For the CDR3, the DNA is TGTGCCAGCAGCCTAGAGACTGGAAACACCGGGGAGCTGTTTTTT.